This record covers a single T cell receptor beta chain. Its antigen is unknown. The PCR used 60 Vbeta and 13 Jbeta primers. The repertoire was sequenced with immunoSEQ multiplex PCR; TCRdb's copy has only in-frame clones and lacks some. Among about 180,000 clones, 75% to 90% were seen once, and the ten largest hold 1.3% to 1.5%. The source of the sample is a study of cytomegalovirus exposure and HLA in healthy donors. The CDR3 totals 13 residues. CDR1 and CDR2 from the germline V gene are SGHVS and FNYEAQ. Trimming shortened V by 4 bases and J by 0 bases, and 6 bases separated the two germline ends. Study-level points and caveats: Productive status was seen about 90% or about 30% of the time for most TCR beta V segments in an earlier analysis.

Sequenced sample: PBMCs. The V and J genes are TRBV7-6 and TRBJ1-1; D gene uncertain. The receptor comes from a girl aged 10 to 17 in good health and CMV-seropositive. CDR3 DNA sequence: TGTGCCAGCAGCTATTCCTTGAACACTGAAGCTTTCTTT. It codes for CASSYSLNTEAFF.